These T cell receptor beta chains were read from a single sample in a study of T cell responses to AZD1222 COVID-19 vaccine. Some clones are missing from TCRdb's copy, which holds only in-frame ones; the method was immunoSEQ multiplex PCR. This table has about 170,000 clones, around 91% appearing once. Sequencing was performed on peripheral blood, taken on day 0 of AZD1222 vaccination. The receptors come from an adult in good health. CDR3s include the opening cysteine and the closing phenylalanine or tryptophan. The order of the fields is CDR3 protein, CDR3 DNA, clone size, J gene, V gene, D gene. D genes are given only for firm matches. Clone size is shown for a subset of rows, as once, few, many or a class of expanded clone.

CDR3: CASSPDGFAYEQYF
DNA: TGTGCCAGTAGCCCCGACGGGTTCGCCTACGAGCAGTACTTC
size: -
J: TRBJ2-7
V: TRBV19
D: -

CDR3: CSAAGIQPQHF
DNA: TGCAGTGCTGCAGGGATTCAGCCCCAGCATTTT
size: -
J: TRBJ1-5
V: TRBV20-1
D: -

CDR3: CSVGHWVRGTQYF
DNA: TGCAGCGTTGGACATTGGGTCAGGGGGACCCAGTACTTC
size: -
J: TRBJ2-5
V: TRBV29-1
D: -

CDR3: CASSVLPSPRLRTGYTF
DNA: TGTGCCAGCAGCGTATTGCCGTCGCCGCGATTAAGGACAGGCTACACCTTC
size: -
J: TRBJ1-2
V: TRBV9
D: -

CDR3: CASSLAVEGKLQPQHF
DNA: TGTGCCAGCAGCTTAGCTGTCGAGGGAAAGCTTCAGCCCCAGCATTTT
size: -
J: TRBJ1-5
V: TRBV13
D: -

CDR3: CASRPGQGNQPQHF
DNA: TGTGCCAGCAGACCGGGACAGGGAAATCAGCCCCAGCATTTT
size: -
J: TRBJ1-5
V: TRBV6-5
D: TRBD1

CDR3: CASSYGSRTGETWYF
DNA: TGTGCCAGCAGTTACGGCTCGAGGACAGGCGAGACGTGGTATTTT
size: -
J: TRBJ2-3
V: TRBV6-5
D: TRBD1

CDR3: CASSQELAGVPEQFF
DNA: TGTGCCAGCAGCCAAGAGCTAGCGGGGGTTCCTGAGCAGTTCTTC
size: -
J: TRBJ2-1
V: TRBV4-2
D: TRBD2

CDR3: CASSPLRGRGDTEAFF
DNA: TGTGCCAGCAGCCCCCTAAGGGGGCGAGGGGACACTGAAGCTTTCTTT
size: -
J: TRBJ1-1
V: TRBV13
D: TRBD1

CDR3: CASSSTLARASPLHF
DNA: TGTGCCAGCAGCTCAACCCTGGCACGGGCCTCACCCCTCCACTTT
size: -
J: TRBJ1-6
V: TRBV6-6
D: -

CDR3: CASRESNQPQHF
DNA: TGTGCCAGCAGGGAGAGCAATCAGCCCCAGCATTTT
size: once
J: TRBJ1-5
V: TRBV28
D: -

CDR3: CASSQPGTGETQYF
DNA: TGTGCCAGCAGCCAGCCCGGGACAGGAGAGACCCAGTACTTC
size: -
J: TRBJ2-5
V: TRBV3-1/TRBV3-2
D: TRBD1

CDR3: CASSQSSGTNPYEQYF
DNA: TGCGCCAGCAGCCAGTCTTCCGGGACTAACCCCTACGAGCAGTACTTC
size: -
J: TRBJ2-7
V: TRBV4-1
D: TRBD2

CDR3: CASSEENFSYGYTF
DNA: TGTGCCAGCAGTGAAGAGAACTTTTCCTATGGCTACACCTTC
size: -
J: TRBJ1-2
V: TRBV25-1
D: -

CDR3: CASSELGARTDTQYF
DNA: TGTGCCAGCAGTGAACTAGGGGCAAGGACAGATACGCAGTATTTT
size: once
J: TRBJ2-3
V: TRBV2
D: -

CDR3: CASSIGDRGQSGNTIYF
DNA: TGTGCCAGTAGTATCGGGGACAGGGGGCAATCAGGAAACACCATATATTTT
size: -
J: TRBJ1-3
V: TRBV19
D: TRBD1

CDR3: CASSAGNEQFF
DNA: TGTGCCAGCAGCGCTGGAAATGAGCAGTTCTTC
size: -
J: TRBJ2-1
V: TRBV6-2/TRBV6-3
D: -

CDR3: CATSDSGVGRGSTDTQYF
DNA: TGTGCCACCAGTGATTCGGGGGTTGGGAGGGGAAGCACAGATACGCAGTATTTT
size: -
J: TRBJ2-3
V: TRBV24-1
D: TRBD2

CDR3: CASSPTGIHEQFF
DNA: TGTGCCAGCAGCCCGACCGGTATCCATGAGCAGTTCTTC
size: -
J: TRBJ2-1
V: TRBV7-9
D: -

CDR3: CASSLGEATNQPQHF
DNA: TGTGCCAGCAGCTTAGGGGAGGCGACCAATCAGCCCCAGCATTTT
size: -
J: TRBJ1-5
V: TRBV7-9
D: -

CDR3: CASSDLERRSSYNSPLHF
DNA: TGTGCCAGCAGTGATTTGGAGCGACGGAGCTCCTATAATTCACCCCTCCACTTT
size: -
J: TRBJ1-6
V: TRBV6-4
D: -

CDR3: CASSKNPGTKNEQFF
DNA: TGTGCCAGTAGTAAAAACCCCGGGACTAAAAATGAGCAGTTCTTC
size: -
J: TRBJ2-1
V: TRBV19
D: TRBD2

CDR3: CASSETGTSGNEQFF
DNA: TGTGCCAGCAGCGAAACCGGGACTAGCGGGAATGAGCAGTTCTTC
size: -
J: TRBJ2-1
V: TRBV11-2
D: TRBD2

CDR3: CASSPTGSGEQYF
DNA: TGTGCCAGTAGTCCTACAGGGTCGGGGGAGCAGTACTTC
size: -
J: TRBJ2-7
V: TRBV19
D: -

CDR3: CASSQTGGNEKLFF
DNA: TGTGCCAGCAGTCAAACAGGGGGGAATGAAAAACTGTTTTTT
size: -
J: TRBJ1-4
V: TRBV6-5
D: TRBD1

CDR3: CASGSGQGDGYTF
DNA: TGTGCCAGCGGGTCGGGACAGGGGGATGGCTACACCTTC
size: -
J: TRBJ1-2
V: TRBV6-9
D: TRBD1

CDR3: CASSRLGADTQYF
DNA: TGTGCCAGCAGCCGACTTGGGGCTGATACGCAGTATTTT
size: -
J: TRBJ2-3
V: TRBV9
D: -

CDR3: CASSLGQARDTEAFF
DNA: TGTGCCAGCAGCTTAGGACAGGCCCGGGACACTGAAGCTTTCTTT
size: -
J: TRBJ1-1
V: TRBV5-5
D: TRBD1

CDR3: CASSPGAGELFF
DNA: TGTGCCAGCAGCCCCGGGGCCGGGGAGCTGTTTTTT
size: -
J: TRBJ2-2
V: TRBV7-3
D: -

CDR3: CAISEAGDTYEQYF
DNA: TGTGCCATCAGTGAGGCCGGGGACACCTACGAGCAGTACTTC
size: -
J: TRBJ2-7
V: TRBV10-3
D: -

CDR3: CASRDSPGTEAFF
DNA: TGTGCCAGCCGGGACTCTCCGGGGACTGAAGCTTTCTTT
size: -
J: TRBJ1-1
V: TRBV19
D: -

CDR3: CASSGTAWRGGVSTGELFF
DNA: TGTGCCAGCAGCGGGACGGCGTGGCGGGGGGGCGTTTCCACCGGGGAGCTGTTTTTT
size: -
J: TRBJ2-2
V: TRBV9
D: TRBD2

CDR3: CASSVQGAMYEQYF
DNA: TGTGCCAGCAGCGTACAGGGGGCAATGTACGAGCAGTACTTC
size: -
J: TRBJ2-7
V: TRBV9
D: TRBD1

CDR3: CSASNQVYNEQFF
DNA: TGCAGTGCTAGTAATCAGGTCTACAATGAGCAGTTCTTC
size: -
J: TRBJ2-1
V: TRBV20-1
D: -

CDR3: CASSMGTGTGAF
DNA: TGTGCCAGTAGTATGGGGACCGGGACAGGAGCTTTT
size: -
J: TRBJ1-4
V: TRBV19
D: TRBD1

CDR3: CASSLNQGTDEKLFF
DNA: TGTGCCAGCAGCCTCAACCAGGGGACCGATGAAAAACTGTTTTTT
size: -
J: TRBJ1-4
V: TRBV9
D: -

CDR3: CASSSLLNSPLHF
DNA: TGTGCCAGTAGTTCCCTTTTGAATTCACCCCTCCACTTT
size: -
J: TRBJ1-6
V: TRBV19
D: -

CDR3: CATSFLGSANEKLFF
DNA: TGTGCCACCAGTTTTTTGGGGTCTGCTAATGAAAAACTGTTTTTT
size: -
J: TRBJ1-4
V: TRBV24-1
D: -

CDR3: CASSPTGASMNTEAFF
DNA: TGTGCCAGCAGCCCCACAGGGGCCTCTATGAACACTGAAGCTTTCTTT
size: few
J: TRBJ1-1
V: TRBV3-1/TRBV3-2
D: TRBD1

CDR3: CASSQYQETQYF
DNA: TGTGCCAGCAGCCAGTACCAAGAGACCCAGTACTTC
size: -
J: TRBJ2-5
V: TRBV2
D: -

CDR3: CASTMRGQGAYGYTF
DNA: TGTGCCAGTACCATGAGGGGACAGGGGGCATATGGCTACACCTTC
size: -
J: TRBJ1-2
V: TRBV19
D: TRBD1